This TCR beta chain was sequenced for a study of blood T cell repertoires in COVID-19. Study details: Spain, Italy and the United States supplied samples that represented acute and convalescent COVID-19. The analysed material was cDNA or gDNA that came from T cells, B-cell-depleted T cells, or PBMCs.

Original processing methods: Estimation of nucleated cell counts relied on the amplification of reference gene primers. Profiled with immunoSEQ multiplex PCR; TCRdb holds only in-frame clones, not every one. The V and J calls and clone size are taken from that table; D and trimming were inferred from the DNA. Of about 170,000 clones in the sample, around 82% were seen once. Germline CDR1 reads SGHTA; CDR2 reads FQGTGA. The J segment lost 2 bases and the V segment lost 1 base, leaving 5 bases of the junction unmatched. CDR3 length: 16 residues. This clonotype was sampled from a man between 18 and 35 years old with active or convalescent COVID-19. The sequencing sample was made of peripheral blood. The rearrangement joins TRBV7-3 to TRBJ2-1; 7 nucleotides line up with TRBD2. This chain's CDR3 is CASSLRGEGAYNEQFF. CDR3 bases: TGTGCCAGCAGCTTAAGAGGGGAGGGTGCCTACAATGAGCAGTTCTTC.